Presented here are 27 T cell receptor beta chains from one specimen sequenced in a study of cytomegalovirus exposure and HLA in healthy donors. Amplification used 60 Vbeta primers and 13 Jbeta primers. Clones were sequenced by immunoSEQ multiplex PCR, and TCRdb holds only the in-frame ones, with some missing. In total, the table holds roughly 200,000 clones. The sample was PBMCs. The receptors derive from a man under 40 in good health and CMV-seronegative.

The rearrangement joins TRBV9 to TRBJ2-5; TRBD2 agrees at 8 bases. The germline gives CDR1 SGDLS, CDR2 YYNGEE. The CDR3 spans 17 residues. The junction had 14 bases not matched to a gene; V was cut back by 3 bases and J by 4 bases. The CDR3 nucleotides read TGTGCCAGCAGCGGCCTGGGGGGACTAGGTAAAGGAGAGACCCAGTACTTC. Its protein product is CASSGLGGLGKGETQYF. Based on the CDR3 plus reference TRBV9 and TRBJ2-5, the full variable domain is DSGVTQTPKHLITATGQRVTLRCSPRSGDLSVYWYQQSLDQGLQFLIQYYNGEERAKGNILERFSAQQFPDLHSELNLSSLELGDSALYFCASSGLGGLGKGETQYFGPGTRLLVL.

The chain couples TRBV4-2 to TRBJ2-3; 9 bases are a match to TRBD2. CDR3 length: 16 residues. The ends lost 5 bases at V and 0 bases at J; junction bases unmatched: 6. In germline, CDR1 is LGHNA, CDR2 YNFKEQ. CDR3 sequence: CASSFGLAGSTDTQYF. Written as DNA, the CDR3 is TGTGCCAGCAGCTTCGGCCTAGCGGGGAGCACAGATACGCAGTATTTT.

This chain connects TRBV6-6 to TRBJ2-7, with D maybe TRBD1 (5 bases). V was trimmed by 5 bases and J by 0 bases, leaving 11 bases between them. Germline V gives CDR1 MNHNY, CDR2 SVGAGI (reference sequence). The CDR3 runs to 14 residues. This CDR3 reads CASSPTETSYEQYF. Written as DNA, the CDR3 is TGTGCCAGCAGTCCGACAGAAACCTCCTACGAGCAGTACTTC.

The gene calls are TRBV5-1 and TRBJ2-3, with D unresolved. The CDR3 contains 15 residues. V was clipped by 0 bases and J by 2 bases, with 10 bases between them. Germline V CDR1 and CDR2: SGHRS, YFSETQ. CDR3 loop: CASSLGGSPTDTQYF. CDR3 DNA: TGCGCCAGCAGCTTGGGCGGCAGCCCCACAGATACGCAGTATTTT.

V usage is TRBV14 and J usage is TRBJ2-5; D unclear. The CDR3 runs to 13 residues. The V gene lost 3 bases and the J gene lost 7 bases, with 12 bases spanning the gap. Germline assignment: CDR1 SGHDN and CDR2 FVKESK. This CDR3 reads CASSHSGTGTQYF. DNA of the CDR3: TGTGCCAGCAGCCATTCCGGTACCGGGACCCAGTACTTC.

The V call is TRBV19, the J call TRBJ2-2, with D possibly matching TRBD2 (6 bases). Germline CDR1 LNHDA, CDR2 SQIVND (reference sequence). Trimming took off 7 bases at V and 5 bases at J, with 11 bases between the two ends. The CDR3 is 13 amino acids. The CDR3 here is CASKPGGTGELFF. CDR3 nucleotides: TGTGCCAGTAAACCCGGAGGGACCGGGGAGCTGTTTTTT.

J is TRBJ2-1 and V is TRBV27; 7 nucleotides line up with TRBD2. The CDR3 covers 14 residues. J lost 8 bases, V lost 0 bases, and 4 bases had no gene match. From germline, CDR1 is MNHEY and CDR2 SMNVEV (reference sequence). The CDR3 nucleotides are TGTGCCAGCAGTTTATCGGGGGGGGAATATGAGCAGTTCTTC. Encoded protein: CASSLSGGEYEQFF.

The chain combines TRBV5-1 with TRBJ1-3; no definite D call. V lost 0 bases and J 4 bases, leaving 11 bases between the germline ends. Germline CDR1 reads SGHRS; CDR2 reads YFSETQ. The CDR3 is 15 residues long. The CDR3 spells CASSLGEAIGNTIYF. The CDR3 DNA follows: TGCGCCAGCAGCTTGGGGGAGGCTATCGGAAACACCATATATTTT.

This CDR3 reads CASSSGGLYGYTF. CDR3 sequence (DNA): TGTGCCAGCAGCTCAGGGGGTCTCTATGGCTACACCTTC. This chain joins TRBV7-9 and TRBJ1-2; the match to TRBD1 covers 7 bases. The CDR3 has 13 residues. Germline trimming cut 4 bases from V and 4 bases from J; bases unmatched to any gene: 3. Germline V gene sequence: CDR1 SEHNR, CDR2 FQNEAQ (reference sequence).

The chain couples TRBV27 to TRBJ2-2, with 10 bases matching TRBD2. CDR1 is MNHEY, CDR2 SMNVEV, per germline (reference sequence). Unmatched junction bases numbered 6, after V lost 2 bases and J lost 0 bases. This CDR3 has 18 residues. In DNA, the CDR3 is TGTGCCAGCAGTTTACCCCCTACTAGCGGGACGAACACCGGGGAGCTGTTTTTT. Its translation: CASSLPPTSGTNTGELFF.

V usage is TRBV7-8 and J usage is TRBJ1-6; D might be TRBD1 (6 bases). The CDR3 has 14 residues. Trimming cost V 6 bases and J 9 bases, with 15 bases left between them. CDR1 and CDR2 from the germline V gene are SGHVS and FQNEAQ. For the CDR3, the DNA is TGTGCCAGCAGTCAAACAGGGATAGGTTCACCCCTCCACTTT. It encodes CASSQTGIGSPLHF.

V usage is TRBV4-3 and J usage is TRBJ1-1; D not certain. Trimming pared 6 bases from V and 5 bases from J, leaving 16 bases between. The CDR3 has 14 residues. Germline assignment: CDR1 LGHNA and CDR2 YSLEER. The CDR3 nucleotides read TGCGCCAGCAGGTTAGCCGAGGGAGGGACTGAAGCTTTCTTT. Translating it yields CASRLAEGGTEAFF.

The rearrangement uses TRBV12-5 and TRBJ1-6; no reliable D call. CDR1 is LGHNT, CDR2 FRNRAP, per germline. The CDR3 runs 12 residues. Trimming took off 3 bases at V and 9 bases at J, with 6 bases between the two ends. The DNA of the CDR3 is TGTGCTAGTGGTTTAGAAGCTTCACCCCTCCACTTT. Translation: CASGLEASPLHF.

The J gene is TRBJ1-2, the V gene TRBV4-1; the D is unclear. Trimming removed 2 bases at V and 8 bases at J, with 24 bases between. Per germline, CDR1 MGHRA and CDR2 YSYEKL. The CDR3 is 17 residues long. The CDR3 coding sequence is TGCGCCAGCAGCCAATCGATCCTAAACACCCGGATCGGGGGCTACACCTTC. It encodes CASSQSILNTRIGGYTF.

V is TRBV5-1 and J is TRBJ2-1; TRBD2 matches 10 bases. Germline V gene lookup returns CDR1 SGHRS and CDR2 YFSETQ. V trimming: 0 bases; J trimming: 4 bases; junction bases outside the gene matches: 13. The CDR3 sequence is 19 residues long. DNA for the CDR3: TGCGCCAGCAGCTTGGCCGAATCCCGTGGACTAGCGGCATACAATGAGCAGTTCTTC. This codes for CASSLAESRGLAAYNEQFF.

The rearrangement uses TRBV9 and TRBJ1-3, with D unclear. The germline V gene encodes CDR1 SGDLS and CDR2 YYNGEE. The CDR3 spans 13 residues. Trimming stripped 6 bases from V and 0 bases from J, with 7 bases between. The CDR3 DNA reads TGTGCCAGCACCGAGGACTCTGGAAACACCATATATTTT. This translates into CASTEDSGNTIYF.

The genes are TRBV7-9 and TRBJ1-3; weak D call: TRBD1 (6 bases). The V and J ends lost 3 bases and 2 bases respectively, with 8 bases between them. The CDR3 has 14 amino acids. Germline V CDR1 and CDR2: SEHNR, FQNEAQ (reference sequence). The CDR3 region is CASSFTGPGNTIYF. DNA of the CDR3: TGTGCCAGCAGCTTTACAGGGCCTGGAAACACCATATATTTT. Drawing the rest from reference TRBV7-9 and TRBJ1-3, the complete variable domain is DTGVSQNPRHKITKRGQNVTFRCDPISEHNRLYWYRQTLGQGPEFLTYFQNEAQLEKSRLLSDRFSAERPKGSFSTLEIQRTEQGDSAMYLCASSFTGPGNTIYFGEGSWLTVV.

The V gene is TRBV11-2, the J gene TRBJ2-5; 8 nucleotides align to TRBD1. The J call may not be correct, given that the DNA end is closer to TRBJ2-7. CDR1 is SGHAT, CDR2 FQNNGV, per germline. The CDR3 has 14 residues. CDR3 nucleotides: TGTGCCAGCAGCCCGGGACAGGATGAGAACGAGCAGTACTTC. Translation: CASSPGQDENEQYF.

The genes are TRBV9 and TRBJ2-6, with TRBD1 as a possible D gene (5 bases). CDR3 length equals 15 residues. V gave up 0 bases and J gave up 5 bases, with 9 bases separating them. Per germline, CDR1 SGDLS and CDR2 YYNGEE. The CDR3 here is CASSVEDSWANVLTF. The DNA of the CDR3 is TGTGCCAGCAGCGTAGAAGACAGTTGGGCCAACGTCCTGACTTTC.

This chain uses TRBV6-5 with TRBJ1-1, with D possibly TRBD1 on 6 matching bases. Trimming stripped 6 bases from V and 3 bases from J, with 14 bases between. The CDR3 runs to 14 residues. Germline V gene sequence: CDR1 MNHEY, CDR2 SVGAGI. The CDR3 nucleotides are TGTGCCAGCAGCCTTGGGGGGGCGGACACTGAAGCTTTCTTT. This encodes CASSLGGADTEAFF.

This chain connects TRBV19 to TRBJ2-5; 7 bases map to TRBD1. Germline V gene sequence: CDR1 LNHDA, CDR2 SQIVND (reference sequence). The CDR3 has 15 residues. Trimming removed 6 bases from V and 4 bases from J; junction bases left unmatched: 11. The CDR3 reads CASRDQGQSGETQYF. The CDR3 DNA sequence: TGTGCCAGTAGGGACCAGGGACAGAGTGGAGAGACCCAGTACTTC.

This sequence joins TRBV28 and TRBJ1-2; a possible D gene is TRBD1 (5 bases). The germline V gene encodes CDR1 MDHEN and CDR2 SYDVKM. Trimming stripped 4 bases from V and 7 bases from J, with 16 bases between. This CDR3 has 14 residues. The CDR3 nucleotides read TGTGCCAGCAGTTCAGGCGGGACCCAGGGTGGCTACACCTTC. Its protein is CASSSGGTQGGYTF.

The chain joins TRBV2 to TRBJ2-6; 8 bases are a match to TRBD1. CDR1 and CDR2 (germline): SNHLY, FYNNEI. The CDR3 has 16 amino acids. Trimming cost V 4 bases and J 3 bases; bases outside gene matches: 5. The CDR3 sequence is CASSGETGVGANVLTF. CDR3 DNA sequence: TGTGCCAGCAGTGGCGAGACAGGGGTTGGGGCCAACGTCCTGACTTTC. Looking up the rest from reference TRBV2 and TRBJ2-6 gives the full variable domain: EPEVTQTPSHQVTQMGQEVILRCVPISNHLYFYWYRQILGQKVEFLVSFYNNEISEKSEIFDDQFSVERPDGSNFTLKIRSTKLEDSAMYFCASSGETGVGANVLTFGAGSRLTVL.

This sequence joins TRBV7-8 and TRBJ1-6, with a possible D match to TRBD1 (5 bases). The germline V gene encodes CDR1 SGHVS and CDR2 FQNEAQ. The ends were cut back, 9 bases at V and 8 bases at J, with 20 bases in the middle. The CDR3 has 15 residues. CDR3 sequence: CASTQLGRTDSPLHF. In nucleotides, the CDR3 is TGTGCCAGTACTCAACTGGGGCGGACGGATTCACCCCTCCACTTT.

The chain carries TRBV5-1 and TRBJ2-7, with D perhaps matching TRBD2 (6 bases). This CDR3 contains 17 residues. Germline V gene lookup returns CDR1 SGHRS and CDR2 YFSETQ. Trimming took 2 bases from V and 3 from J, leaving 21 bases between them. The chain's CDR3 is CASSFSTSPEYNYEQYF. DNA for the CDR3: TGCGCCAGCAGCTTCTCGACTAGTCCAGAGTACAACTACGAGCAGTACTTC. The whole variable domain, remainder taken from reference TRBV5-1 and TRBJ2-7, is KAGVTQTPRYLIKTRGQQVTLSCSPISGHRSVSWYQQTPGQGLQFLFEYFSETQRNKGNFPGRFSGRQFSNSRSEMNVSTLELGDSALYLCASSFSTSPEYNYEQYFGPGTRLTVT.

The chain couples TRBV4-1 to TRBJ2-7; TRBD1 matches at 8 bases. V lost 0 bases, J lost 3 bases, and 13 bases stayed unmatched. The length of the CDR3 is 18 residues. Looked up from germline, CDR1 is MGHRA and CDR2 is YSYEKL. The CDR3 DNA sequence: TGCGCCAGCAGCCAAGATATCCAGGGGGCTGGAGTAATCTACGAGCAGTACTTC. Protein: CASSQDIQGAGVIYEQYF.

The chain has TRBV6-5 and TRBJ1-1; D possibly corresponds to TRBD1 (6 bases). Germline assignment: CDR1 MNHEY and CDR2 SVGAGI. This CDR3 is 16 amino acids long. The V end was cut by 2 bases, the J end by 8 bases, with 21 bases between. CDR3 region: CASSYMGTTGRGEAFF. CDR3 nucleotide sequence: TGTGCCAGCAGTTACATGGGGACCACAGGGAGAGGCGAAGCTTTCTTT.